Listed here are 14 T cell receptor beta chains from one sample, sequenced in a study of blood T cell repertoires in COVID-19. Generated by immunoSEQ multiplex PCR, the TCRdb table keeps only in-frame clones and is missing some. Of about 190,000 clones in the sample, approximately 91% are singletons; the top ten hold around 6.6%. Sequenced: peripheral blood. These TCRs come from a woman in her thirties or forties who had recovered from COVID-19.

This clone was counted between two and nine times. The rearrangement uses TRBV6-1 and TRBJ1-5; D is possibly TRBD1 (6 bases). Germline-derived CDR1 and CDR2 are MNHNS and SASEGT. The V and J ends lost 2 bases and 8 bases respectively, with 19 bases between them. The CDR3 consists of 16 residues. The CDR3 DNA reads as TGTGCCAGCAGTGAAATGGGGGGGGCTAGTCAGAAGCCCCAGCATTTT. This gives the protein CASSEMGGASQKPQHF.

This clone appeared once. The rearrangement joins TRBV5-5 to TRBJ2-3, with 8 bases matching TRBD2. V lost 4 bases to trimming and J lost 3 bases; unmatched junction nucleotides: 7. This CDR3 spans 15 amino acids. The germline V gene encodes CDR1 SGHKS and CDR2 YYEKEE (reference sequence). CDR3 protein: CASSARLARTDTQYF. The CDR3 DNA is TGTGCCAGCAGCGCCCGACTAGCGCGAACAGATACGCAGTATTTT.

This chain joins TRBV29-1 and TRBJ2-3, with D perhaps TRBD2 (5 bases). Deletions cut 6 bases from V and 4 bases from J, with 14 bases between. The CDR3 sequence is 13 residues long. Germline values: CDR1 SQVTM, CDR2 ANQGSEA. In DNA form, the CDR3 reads TGCAGCGTAGTGGGGAGACTGTCAGATACGCAGTATTTT. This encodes CSVVGRLSDTQYF.

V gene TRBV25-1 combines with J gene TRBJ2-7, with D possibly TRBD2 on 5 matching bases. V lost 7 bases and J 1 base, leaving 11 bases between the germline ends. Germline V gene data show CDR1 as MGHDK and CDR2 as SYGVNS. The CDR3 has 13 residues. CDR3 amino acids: CASTPTGSYEQYF. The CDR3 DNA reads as TGTGCCAGCACCCCGACGGGATCCTACGAGCAGTACTTC.

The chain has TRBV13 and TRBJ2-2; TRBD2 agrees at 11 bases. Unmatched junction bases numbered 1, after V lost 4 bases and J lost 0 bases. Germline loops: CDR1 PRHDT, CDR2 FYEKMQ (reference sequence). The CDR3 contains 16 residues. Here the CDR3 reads CASSSGLAANTGELFF. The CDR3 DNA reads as TGTGCCAGCAGCTCGGGACTAGCGGCGAACACCGGGGAGCTGTTTTTT.

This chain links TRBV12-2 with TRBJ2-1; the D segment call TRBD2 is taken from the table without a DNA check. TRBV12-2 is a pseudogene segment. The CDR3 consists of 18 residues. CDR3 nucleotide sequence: TGTGCAAGTCGCTTAGGCACTAGCGGGGTTTGCTCCTACAATGAGCAGTTCTTC. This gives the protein CASRLGTSGVCSYNEQFF.

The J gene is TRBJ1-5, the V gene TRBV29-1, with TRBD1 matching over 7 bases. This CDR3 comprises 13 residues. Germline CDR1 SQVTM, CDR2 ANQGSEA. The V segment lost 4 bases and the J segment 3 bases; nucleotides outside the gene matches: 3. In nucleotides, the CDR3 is TGCAGCGTTGGACAGGGCCCCAATCAGCCCCAGCATTTT. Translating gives CSVGQGPNQPQHF.

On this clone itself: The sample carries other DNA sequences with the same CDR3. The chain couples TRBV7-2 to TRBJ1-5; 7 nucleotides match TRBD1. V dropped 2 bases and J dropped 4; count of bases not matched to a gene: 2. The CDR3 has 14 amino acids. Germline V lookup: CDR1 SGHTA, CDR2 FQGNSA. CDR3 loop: CASSLSGGNQPQHF. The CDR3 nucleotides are TGTGCCAGCAGCTTATCAGGGGGAAATCAGCCCCAGCATTTT.

The chain's CDR3 is CAWSRTGGNEQFF. The DNA of the CDR3 is TGTGCCTGGAGTCGGACAGGGGGGAATGAGCAGTTCTTC. This rearrangement joins TRBV30 to TRBJ2-1; TRBD1 matches 10 bases. J was trimmed by 7 bases and V by 2 bases; bases with no gene match: 2. Germline assignment: CDR1 GTSNPN and CDR2 SVGIG (reference sequence). The CDR3 spans 13 residues. The full variable domain, its missing parts supplied by reference TRBV30 and TRBJ2-1, is SQTIHQWPATLVQPVGSPLSLECTVEGTSNPNLYWYRQAAGRGLQLLFYSVGIGQISSEVPQNLSASRPQDRQFILSSKKLLLSDSGFYLCAWSRTGGNEQFFGPGTRLTVL.

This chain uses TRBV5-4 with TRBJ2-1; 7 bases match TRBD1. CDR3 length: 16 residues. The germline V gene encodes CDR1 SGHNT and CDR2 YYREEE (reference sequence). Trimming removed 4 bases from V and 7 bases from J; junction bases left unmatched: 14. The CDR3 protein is CASSQSPRDSLNEQFF. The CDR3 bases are TGTGCCAGCAGCCAAAGCCCCCGGGACAGTTTGAATGAGCAGTTCTTC. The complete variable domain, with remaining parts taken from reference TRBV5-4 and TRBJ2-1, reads ETGVTQSPTHLIKTRGQQVTLRCSSQSGHNTVSWYQQALGQGPQFIFQYYREEENGRGNFPPRFSGLQFPNYSSELNVNALELDDSALYLCASSQSPRDSLNEQFFGPGTRLTVL.

The CDR3 region is CASSPLGGVDGYTF. CDR3 nucleotide sequence: TGTGCCAGCAGTCCTCTCGGGGGGGTTGATGGCTACACCTTC. The chain is built from TRBV27 and TRBJ1-2; D may be TRBD1 (5 bases). Trimming cost V 5 bases and J 6 bases, with 16 bases left between them. This CDR3 has 14 residues. CDR1 MNHEY and CDR2 SMNVEV come from the germline V gene (reference sequence).

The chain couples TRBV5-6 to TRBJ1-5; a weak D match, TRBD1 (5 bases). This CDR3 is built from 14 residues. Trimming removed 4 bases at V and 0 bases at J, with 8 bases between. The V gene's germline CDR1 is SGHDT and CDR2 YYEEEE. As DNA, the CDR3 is TGTGCCAGCAGCACCACAGGTAGCAATCAGCCCCAGCATTTT. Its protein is CASSTTGSNQPQHF.

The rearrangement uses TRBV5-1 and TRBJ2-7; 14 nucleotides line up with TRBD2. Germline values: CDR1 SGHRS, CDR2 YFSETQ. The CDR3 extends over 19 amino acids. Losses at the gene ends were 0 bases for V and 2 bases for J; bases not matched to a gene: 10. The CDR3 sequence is CASSLGWGTSGRGTYEQYF. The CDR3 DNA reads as TGCGCCAGCAGCTTGGGGTGGGGGACTAGCGGGAGAGGGACCTACGAGCAGTACTTC.

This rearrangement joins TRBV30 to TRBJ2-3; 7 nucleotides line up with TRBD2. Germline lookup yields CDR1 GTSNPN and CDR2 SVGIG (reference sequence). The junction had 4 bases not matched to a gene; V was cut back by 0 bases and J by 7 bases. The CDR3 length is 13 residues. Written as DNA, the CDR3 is TGTGCCTGGAGTGTGGGGCGGGAGAATACGCAGTATTTT. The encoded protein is CAWSVGRENTQYF.